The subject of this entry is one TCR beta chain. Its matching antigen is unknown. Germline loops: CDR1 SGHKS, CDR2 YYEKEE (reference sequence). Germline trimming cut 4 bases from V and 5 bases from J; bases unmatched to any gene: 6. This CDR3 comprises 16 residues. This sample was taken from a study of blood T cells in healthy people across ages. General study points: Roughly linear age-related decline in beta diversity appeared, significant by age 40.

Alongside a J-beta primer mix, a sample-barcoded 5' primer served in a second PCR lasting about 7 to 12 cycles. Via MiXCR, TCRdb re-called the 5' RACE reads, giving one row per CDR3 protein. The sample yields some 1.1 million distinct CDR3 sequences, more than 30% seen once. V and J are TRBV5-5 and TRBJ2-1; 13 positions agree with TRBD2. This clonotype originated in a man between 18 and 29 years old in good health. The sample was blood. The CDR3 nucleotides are TGTGCCAGCAGCCCACTAGCGGGGGGGCAACACAATGAGCAGTTCTTC. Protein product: CASSPLAGGQHNEQFF.